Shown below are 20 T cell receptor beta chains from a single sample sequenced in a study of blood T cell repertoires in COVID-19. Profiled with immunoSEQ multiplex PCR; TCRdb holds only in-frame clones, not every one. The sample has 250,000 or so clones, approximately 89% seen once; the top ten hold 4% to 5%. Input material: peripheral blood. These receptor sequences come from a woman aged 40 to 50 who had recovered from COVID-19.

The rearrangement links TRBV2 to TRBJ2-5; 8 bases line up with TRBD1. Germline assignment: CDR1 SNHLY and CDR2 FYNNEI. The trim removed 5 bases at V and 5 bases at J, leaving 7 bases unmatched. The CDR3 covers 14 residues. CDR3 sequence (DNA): TGTGCCAGCAGTCAGGACAGGGCGGGGGAGACCCAGTACTTC. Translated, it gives CASSQDRAGETQYF. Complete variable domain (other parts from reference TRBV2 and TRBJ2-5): EPEVTQTPSHQVTQMGQEVILRCVPISNHLYFYWYRQILGQKVEFLVSFYNNEISEKSEIFDDQFSVERPDGSNFTLKIRSTKLEDSAMYFCASSQDRAGETQYFGPGTRLLVL.

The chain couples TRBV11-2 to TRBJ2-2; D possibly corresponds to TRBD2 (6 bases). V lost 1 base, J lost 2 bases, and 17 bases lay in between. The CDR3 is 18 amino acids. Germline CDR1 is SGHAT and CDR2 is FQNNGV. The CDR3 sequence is CASSLVSGMGLNTGELFF. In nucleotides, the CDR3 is TGTGCCAGCAGCTTAGTCTCGGGTATGGGACTTAACACCGGGGAGCTGTTTTTT.

The CDR3 DNA follows: TGTGCCGGAAAGACAGGGCGCGGCTACACCTTC. This encodes CAGKTGRGYTF. The rearrangement joins TRBV30 to TRBJ1-2, with 7 bases fitting TRBD1. The CDR3 is 11 residues long. Germline V CDR1 and CDR2: GTSNPN, SVGIG (reference sequence). Unmatched junction bases numbered 8, after V lost 8 bases and J lost 8 bases.

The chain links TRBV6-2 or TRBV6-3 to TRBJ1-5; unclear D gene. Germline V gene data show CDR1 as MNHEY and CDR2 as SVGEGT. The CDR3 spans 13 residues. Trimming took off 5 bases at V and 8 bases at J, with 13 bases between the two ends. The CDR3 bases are TGTGCCAGCAGTCCCCGGCCCCGGGAGCCCCAGCATTTT. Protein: CASSPRPREPQHF.

The CDR3 DNA sequence: TGTGCCAGCAGCCCTTCACTAGCGGGGGGATACAATGAGCAGTTCTTC. This codes for CASSPSLAGGYNEQFF. J is TRBJ2-1 and V is TRBV3-1 (or the pseudogene TRBV3-2); the match to TRBD2 covers 12 bases. Per germline, CDR1 LGHDT and CDR2 YNNKEL (reference sequence). J was trimmed by 4 bases and V by 4 bases; bases with no gene match: 5. The CDR3 loop spans 16 amino acids.

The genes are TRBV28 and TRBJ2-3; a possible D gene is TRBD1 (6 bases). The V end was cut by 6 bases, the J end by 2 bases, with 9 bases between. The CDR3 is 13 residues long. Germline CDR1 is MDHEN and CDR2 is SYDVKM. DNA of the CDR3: TGTGCCAGCAGGGACAGCGACACAGATACGCAGTATTTT. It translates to CASRDSDTDTQYF.

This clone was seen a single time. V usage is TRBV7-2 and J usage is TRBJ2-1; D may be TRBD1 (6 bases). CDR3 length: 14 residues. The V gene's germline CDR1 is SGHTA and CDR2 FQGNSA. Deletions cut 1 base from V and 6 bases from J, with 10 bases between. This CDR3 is CASSLELGGNEQFF. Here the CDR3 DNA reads TGTGCCAGCAGCTTAGAACTAGGGGGCAATGAGCAGTTCTTC. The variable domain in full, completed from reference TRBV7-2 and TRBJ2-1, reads GAGVSQSPSNKVTEKGKDVELRCDPISGHTALYWYRQSLGQGLEFLIYFQGNSAPDKSGLPSDRFSAERTGGSVSTLTIQRTQQEDSAVYLCASSLELGGNEQFFGPGTRLTVL.

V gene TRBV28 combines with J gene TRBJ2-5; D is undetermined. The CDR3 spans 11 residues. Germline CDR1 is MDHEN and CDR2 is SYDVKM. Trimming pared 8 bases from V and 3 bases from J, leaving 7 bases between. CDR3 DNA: TGTGCCAGCGGGCAGGAAGAGACCCAGTACTTC. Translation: CASGQEETQYF.

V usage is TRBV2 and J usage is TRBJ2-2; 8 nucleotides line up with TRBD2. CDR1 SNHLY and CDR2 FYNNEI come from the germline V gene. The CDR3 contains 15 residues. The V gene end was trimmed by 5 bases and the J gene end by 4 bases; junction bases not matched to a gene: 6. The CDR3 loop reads CASSRRGGPTGELFF. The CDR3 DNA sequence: TGTGCCAGCAGTCGCCGGGGGGGTCCCACCGGGGAGCTGTTTTTT.

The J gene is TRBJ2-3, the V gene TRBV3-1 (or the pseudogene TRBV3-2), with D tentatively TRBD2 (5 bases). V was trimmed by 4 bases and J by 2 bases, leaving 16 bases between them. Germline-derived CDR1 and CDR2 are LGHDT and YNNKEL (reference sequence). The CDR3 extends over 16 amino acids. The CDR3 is CASSRTDFGLTDTQYF. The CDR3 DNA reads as TGTGCCAGCAGCCGGACGGACTTCGGGCTCACAGATACGCAGTATTTT.

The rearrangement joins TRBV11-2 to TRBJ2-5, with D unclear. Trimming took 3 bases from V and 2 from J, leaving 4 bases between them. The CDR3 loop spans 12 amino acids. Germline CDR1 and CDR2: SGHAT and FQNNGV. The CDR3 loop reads CASSFAQETQYF. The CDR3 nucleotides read TGTGCCAGCAGCTTCGCGCAAGAGACCCAGTACTTC.

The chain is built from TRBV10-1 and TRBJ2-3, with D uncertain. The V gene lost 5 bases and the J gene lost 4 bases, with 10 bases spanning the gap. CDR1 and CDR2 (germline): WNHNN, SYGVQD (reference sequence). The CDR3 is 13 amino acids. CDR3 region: CASSSGEADTQYF. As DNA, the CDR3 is TGCGCCAGCAGTTCCGGCGAGGCAGATACGCAGTATTTT.

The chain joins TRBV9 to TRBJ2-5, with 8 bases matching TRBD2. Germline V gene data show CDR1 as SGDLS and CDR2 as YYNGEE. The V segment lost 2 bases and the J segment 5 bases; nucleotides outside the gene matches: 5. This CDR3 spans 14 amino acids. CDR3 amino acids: CASSVGLVGETQYF. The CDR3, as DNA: TGTGCCAGCAGCGTGGGACTAGTCGGGGAGACCCAGTACTTC.

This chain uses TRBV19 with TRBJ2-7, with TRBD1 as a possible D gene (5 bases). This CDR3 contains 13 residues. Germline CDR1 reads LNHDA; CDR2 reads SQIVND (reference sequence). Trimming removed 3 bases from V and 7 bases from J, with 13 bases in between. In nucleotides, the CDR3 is TGTGCCAGTAGTATTGGGGCCCTCTCTGAGCAGTACTTC. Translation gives CASSIGALSEQYF.

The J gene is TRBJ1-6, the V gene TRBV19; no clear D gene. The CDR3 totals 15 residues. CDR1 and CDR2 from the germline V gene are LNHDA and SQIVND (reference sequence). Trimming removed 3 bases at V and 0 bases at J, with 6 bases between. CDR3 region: CASSIQASYNSPLHF. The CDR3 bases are TGTGCCAGTAGTATTCAGGCCTCCTATAATTCACCCCTCCACTTT.

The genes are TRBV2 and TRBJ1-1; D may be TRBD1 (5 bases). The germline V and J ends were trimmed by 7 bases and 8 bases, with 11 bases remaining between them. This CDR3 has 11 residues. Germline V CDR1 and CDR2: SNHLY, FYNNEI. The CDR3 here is CASIVRTEAFF. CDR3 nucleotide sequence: TGTGCCAGCATAGTCCGGACAGAAGCTTTCTTT.

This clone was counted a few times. CDR3 amino acids: CASSILTGELFF. The DNA for the CDR3 is TGTGCCAGTAGTATTTTAACCGGGGAGCTGTTTTTT. The gene calls are TRBV19 and TRBJ2-2, with D hard to call. This CDR3 region has 12 residues. Trimming stripped 3 bases from V and 5 bases from J, with 4 bases between. Germline V gene data show CDR1 as LNHDA and CDR2 as SQIVND (reference sequence).

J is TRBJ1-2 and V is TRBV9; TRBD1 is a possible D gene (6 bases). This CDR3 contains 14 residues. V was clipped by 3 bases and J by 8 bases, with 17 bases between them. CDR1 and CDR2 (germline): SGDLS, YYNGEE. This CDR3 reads CASSEGVGASGYTF. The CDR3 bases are TGTGCCAGCAGCGAGGGGGTCGGGGCGAGCGGCTACACCTTC.

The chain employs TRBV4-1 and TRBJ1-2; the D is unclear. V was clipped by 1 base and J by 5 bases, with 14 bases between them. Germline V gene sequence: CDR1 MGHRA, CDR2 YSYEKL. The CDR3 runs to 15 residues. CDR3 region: CASSQATAWVYGYTF. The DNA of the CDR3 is TGCGCCAGCAGCCAAGCCACAGCATGGGTGTATGGCTACACCTTC.

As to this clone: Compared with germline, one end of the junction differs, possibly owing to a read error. Here the CDR3 DNA reads TGTGCCAACAGCTCGGACAGTCACGAGCAGTACTTC. Translating gives CANSSDSHEQYF. The rearrangement joins TRBV13 to TRBJ2-7; a possible D gene is TRBD1 (6 bases). This CDR3 is 12 amino acids long. Germline V CDR1 and CDR2: PRHDT, FYEKMQ (reference sequence). The full variable domain, with the rest looked up from reference TRBV13 and TRBJ2-7, is AAGVIQSPRHLIKEKRETATLKCYPIPRHDTVYWYQQGPGQDPQFLISFYEKMQSDKGSIPDRFSAQQFSDYHSELNMSSLELGDSALYFCANSSDSHEQYFGPGTRLTVT.